This T cell receptor (beta chain) was obtained from a study of spatial heterogeneity in lung cancer. Turning to the study itself: Consistently, beta-chain sequences turned up in larger numbers than alpha-chain sequences did.

As for time point: sample taken at primary tumor resection. The donor group consisted of some 70 patients who had untreated, early-stage non-small cell lung cancer. Tumor, nontumor lung or frozen PBMC supplied whole RNA that was sequenced unsorted. A distinct unique molecular identifier was carried by each TCR cDNA molecule. From the 5' RACE reads, TCRdb called clonotypes with MiXCR, one entry per CDR3 protein. This sample carries some 1,000 distinct CDR3 sequences, approximately 12% of them seen once, and the ten largest clones take 10% to 11%. The germline CDR1 and CDR2 sequences are SNHLY and FYNNEI. V trimming: 10 bases; J trimming: 5 bases; junction bases outside the gene matches: 8. This CDR3 comprises 14 residues. As concerns this clonotype: A much larger clone sits a single nucleotide away, making a read error possible. Within a library made for alpha chains, this beta chain is off target, and its count is uninformative.

This material consisted of normal lung tissue next to the tumor, taken at surgery. V gene TRBV2 combines with J gene TRBJ2-1, with 10 bases lining up with TRBD1. The source of this sequence is a female donor with early-stage non-small cell lung cancer. The CDR3 reads CATIRDRGNNEQFF. In nucleotides, the CDR3 is TGTGCCACCATACGGGACAGGGGTAACAATGAGCAGTTCTTC.